This T cell receptor beta chain was sequenced during a study of cytotoxic CD8 clonotypes in ibrutinib-treated CLL. Data came from immunoSEQ multiplex PCR; TCRdb stores just in-frame clones and leaves some out. The sample has approximately 32,000 clones, over 45% seen once. Germline CDR1 and CDR2: ENHRY and SYGVKD. CDR3 length: 16 residues. V was cut by 7 bases and J by 4 bases, with 21 bases left in between. Only a few counts were recorded for this clone. Its target is not known. Study-wide results and caveats: Baseline clonality was higher than in age-matched healthy donors and moved in step with circulating CD8+ T-cell counts. Public clonotypes, an uncommon group, contracted or remained stable on treatment.

The chain joins TRBV10-3 to TRBJ2-3; D is perhaps TRBD2 (5 bases). The material was PBMCs, obtained before ibrutinib treatment. The receptor's source is a human donor with chronic lymphocytic leukemia. The CDR3 DNA reads TGTGCCATCATGGGAGACGATATCGCAGGTCCAGATACGCAGTATTTT. Translation: CAIMGDDIAGPDTQYF.